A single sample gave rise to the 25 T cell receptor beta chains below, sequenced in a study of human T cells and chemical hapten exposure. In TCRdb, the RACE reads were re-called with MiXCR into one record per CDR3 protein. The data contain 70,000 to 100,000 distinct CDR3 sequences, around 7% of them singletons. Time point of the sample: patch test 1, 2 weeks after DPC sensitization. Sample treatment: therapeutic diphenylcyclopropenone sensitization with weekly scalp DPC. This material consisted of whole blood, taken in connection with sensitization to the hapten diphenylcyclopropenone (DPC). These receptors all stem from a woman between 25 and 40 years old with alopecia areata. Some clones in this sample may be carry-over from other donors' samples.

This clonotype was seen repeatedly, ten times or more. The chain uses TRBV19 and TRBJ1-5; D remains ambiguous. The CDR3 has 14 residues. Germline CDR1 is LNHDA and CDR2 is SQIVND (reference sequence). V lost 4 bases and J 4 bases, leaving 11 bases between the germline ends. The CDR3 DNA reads TGTGCCAGTAGTAAAGATGGCCCTAATCAGCCCCAGCATTTT. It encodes CASSKDGPNQPQHF.

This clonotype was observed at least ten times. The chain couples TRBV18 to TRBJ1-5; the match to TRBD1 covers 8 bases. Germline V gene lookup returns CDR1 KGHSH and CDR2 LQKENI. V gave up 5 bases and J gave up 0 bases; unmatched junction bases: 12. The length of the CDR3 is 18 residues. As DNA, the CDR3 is TGTGCCAGCTCAGAGAGGCAGGGGGCGCATCCTAGCAATCAGCCCCAGCATTTT. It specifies CASSERQGAHPSNQPQHF.

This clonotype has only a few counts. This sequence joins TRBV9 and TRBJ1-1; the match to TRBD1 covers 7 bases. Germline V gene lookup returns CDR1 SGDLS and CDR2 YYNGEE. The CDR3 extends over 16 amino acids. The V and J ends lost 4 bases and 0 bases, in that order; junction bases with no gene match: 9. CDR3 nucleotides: TGTGCCAGCAGCCCCGGGGACAGACCCTTGAACACTGAAGCTTTCTTT. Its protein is CASSPGDRPLNTEAFF.

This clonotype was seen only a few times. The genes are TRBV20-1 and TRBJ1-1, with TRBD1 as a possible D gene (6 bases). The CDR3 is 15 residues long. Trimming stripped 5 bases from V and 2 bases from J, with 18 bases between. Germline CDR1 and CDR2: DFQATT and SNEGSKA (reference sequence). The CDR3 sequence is CSASSTDRPNTEAFF. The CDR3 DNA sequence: TGCAGTGCTTCCTCGACTGACAGGCCAAACACTGAAGCTTTCTTT.

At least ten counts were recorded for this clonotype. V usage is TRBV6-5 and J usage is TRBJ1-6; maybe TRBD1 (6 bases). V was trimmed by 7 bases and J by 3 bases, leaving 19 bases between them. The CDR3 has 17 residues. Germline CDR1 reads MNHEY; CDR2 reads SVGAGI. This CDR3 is CASKITSGQNYNSPLHF. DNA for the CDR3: TGTGCCAGCAAGATAACGAGCGGACAGAACTATAATTCACCCCTCCACTTT.

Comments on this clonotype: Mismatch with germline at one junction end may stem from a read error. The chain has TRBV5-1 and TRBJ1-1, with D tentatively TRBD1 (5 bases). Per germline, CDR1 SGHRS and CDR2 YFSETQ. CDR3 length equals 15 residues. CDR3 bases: TGCGCCAGCAGCTGGGGGGTCGCTTCGAACACTAAAGCTTTCTTT. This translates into CASSWGVASNTKAFF.

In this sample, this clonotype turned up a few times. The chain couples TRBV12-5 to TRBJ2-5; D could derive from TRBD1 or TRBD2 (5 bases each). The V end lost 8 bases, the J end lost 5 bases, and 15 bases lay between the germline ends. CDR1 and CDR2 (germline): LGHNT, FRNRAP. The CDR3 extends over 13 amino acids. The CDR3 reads CASSAGSRETQYF. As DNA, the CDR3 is TGTGCTAGTTCTGCAGGGAGTCGGGAGACCCAGTACTTC. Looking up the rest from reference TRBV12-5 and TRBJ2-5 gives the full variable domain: DARVTQTPRHKVTEMGQEVTMRCQPILGHNTVFWYRQTMMQGLELLAYFRNRAPLDDSGMPKDRFSAEMPDATLATLKIQPSEPRDSAVYFCASSAGSRETQYFGPGTRLLVL.

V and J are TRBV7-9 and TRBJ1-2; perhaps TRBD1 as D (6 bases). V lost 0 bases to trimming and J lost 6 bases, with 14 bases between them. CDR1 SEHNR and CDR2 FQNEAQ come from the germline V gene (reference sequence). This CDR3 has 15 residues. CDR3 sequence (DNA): TGTGCCAGCAGCTTAGCGCCGGGGGCCGTCCATGGCTACACCTTC. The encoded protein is CASSLAPGAVHGYTF.

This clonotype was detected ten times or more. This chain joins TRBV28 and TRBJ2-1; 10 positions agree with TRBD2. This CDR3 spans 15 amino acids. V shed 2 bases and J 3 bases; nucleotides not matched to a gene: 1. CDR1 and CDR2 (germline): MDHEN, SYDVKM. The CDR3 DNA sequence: TGTGCCAGCAGTTTACAGCGGGGGGGCTACAATGAGCAGTTCTTC. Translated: CASSLQRGGYNEQFF. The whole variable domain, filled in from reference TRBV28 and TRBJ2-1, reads DVKVTQSSRYLVKRTGEKVFLECVQDMDHENMFWYRQDPGLGLRLIYFSYDVKMKEKGDIPEGYSVSREKKERFSLILESASTNQTSMYLCASSLQRGGYNEQFFGPGTRLTVL.

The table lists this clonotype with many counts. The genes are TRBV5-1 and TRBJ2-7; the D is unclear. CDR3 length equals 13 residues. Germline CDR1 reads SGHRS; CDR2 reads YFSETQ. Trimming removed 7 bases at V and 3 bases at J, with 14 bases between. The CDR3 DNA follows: TGCGCCAGCGGAAACGACGGATACTACGAGCAGTACTTC. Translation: CASGNDGYYEQYF.

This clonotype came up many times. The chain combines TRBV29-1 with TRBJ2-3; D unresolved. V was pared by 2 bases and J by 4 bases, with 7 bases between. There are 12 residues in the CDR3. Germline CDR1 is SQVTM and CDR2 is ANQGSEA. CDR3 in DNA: TGCAGCGTTGAAAGTATGGCAGATACGCAGTATTTT. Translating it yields CSVESMADTQYF.

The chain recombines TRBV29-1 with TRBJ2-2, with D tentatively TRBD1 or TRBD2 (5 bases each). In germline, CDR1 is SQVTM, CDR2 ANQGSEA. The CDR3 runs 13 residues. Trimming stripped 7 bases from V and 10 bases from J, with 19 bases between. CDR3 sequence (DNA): TGCAGCGCTGGGACCACCCCTGCAGAGGAGCTGTTTTTT. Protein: CSAGTTPAEELFF.

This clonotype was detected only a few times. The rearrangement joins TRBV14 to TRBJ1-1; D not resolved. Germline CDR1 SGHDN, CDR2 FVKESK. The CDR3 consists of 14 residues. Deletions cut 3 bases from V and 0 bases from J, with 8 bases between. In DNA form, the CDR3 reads TGTGCCAGCAGCCAGCCCACAATGAACACTGAAGCTTTCTTT. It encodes CASSQPTMNTEAFF.

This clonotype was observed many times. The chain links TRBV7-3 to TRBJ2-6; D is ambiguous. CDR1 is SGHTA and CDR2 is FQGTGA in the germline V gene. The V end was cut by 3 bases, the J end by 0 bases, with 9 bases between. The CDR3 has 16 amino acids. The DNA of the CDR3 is TGTGCCAGCAGCTTGATGGCAATCTCTGGGGCCAACGTCCTGACTTTC. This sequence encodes CASSLMAISGANVLTF.

The chain's CDR3 is CASSPDRDGCDQPQHF. DNA of the CDR3: TGTGCCAGCTCACCAGACAGGGACGGGTGCGATCAGCCCCAGCATTTT. The chain carries TRBV18 and TRBJ1-5, with 7 bases aligning to TRBD1. CDR3 size: 16 residues. Looked up from germline, CDR1 is KGHSH and CDR2 is LQKENI. Trimming took 2 bases from V and 5 from J; bases not matched to a gene: 9. Complete variable domain (other parts from reference TRBV18 and TRBJ1-5): NAGVMQNPRHLVRRRGQEARLRCSPMKGHSHVYWYRQLPEEGLKFMVYLQKENIIDESGMPKERFSAEFPKEGPSILRIQQVVRGDSAAYFCASSPDRDGCDQPQHFGDGTRLSIL.

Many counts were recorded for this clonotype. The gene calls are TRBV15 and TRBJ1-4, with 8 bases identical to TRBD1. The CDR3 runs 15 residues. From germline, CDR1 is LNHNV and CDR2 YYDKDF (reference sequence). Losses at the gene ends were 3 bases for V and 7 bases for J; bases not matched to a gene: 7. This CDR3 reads CATSSAAGGSEKLFF. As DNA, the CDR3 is TGTGCCACCAGCAGCGCAGCAGGGGGCAGTGAAAAACTGTTTTTT.

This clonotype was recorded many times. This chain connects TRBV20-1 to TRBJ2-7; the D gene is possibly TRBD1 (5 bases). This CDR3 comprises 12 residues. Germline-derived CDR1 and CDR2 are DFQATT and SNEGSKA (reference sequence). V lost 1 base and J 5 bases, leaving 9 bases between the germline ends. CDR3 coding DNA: TGCAGTGCTAGAGGTTCCAGGGACGAGCAGTACTTC. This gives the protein CSARGSRDEQYF.

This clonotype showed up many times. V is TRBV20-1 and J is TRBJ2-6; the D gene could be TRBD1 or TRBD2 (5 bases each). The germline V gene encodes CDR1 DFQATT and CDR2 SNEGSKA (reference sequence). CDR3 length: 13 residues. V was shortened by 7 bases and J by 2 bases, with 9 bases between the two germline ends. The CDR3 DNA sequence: TGCAGTGTGGGGGTACCTGGGGCCAACGTCCTGACTTTC. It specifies CSVGVPGANVLTF.

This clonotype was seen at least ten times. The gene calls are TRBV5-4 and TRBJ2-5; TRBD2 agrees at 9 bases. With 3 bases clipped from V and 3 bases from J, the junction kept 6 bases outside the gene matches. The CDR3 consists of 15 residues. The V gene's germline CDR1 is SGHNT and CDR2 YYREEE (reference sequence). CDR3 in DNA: TGTGCCAGCAGCTCAAGCGGGGGGATGGAAGAGACCCAGTACTTC. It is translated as CASSSSGGMEETQYF.

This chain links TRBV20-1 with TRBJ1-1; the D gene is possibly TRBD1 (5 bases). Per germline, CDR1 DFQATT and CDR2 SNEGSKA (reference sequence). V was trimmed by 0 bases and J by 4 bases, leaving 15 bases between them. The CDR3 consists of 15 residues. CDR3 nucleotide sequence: TGCAGTGCTAGAGAGCCCCAGGGCGGGGGCACTGAAGCTTTCTTT. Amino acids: CSAREPQGGGTEAFF.

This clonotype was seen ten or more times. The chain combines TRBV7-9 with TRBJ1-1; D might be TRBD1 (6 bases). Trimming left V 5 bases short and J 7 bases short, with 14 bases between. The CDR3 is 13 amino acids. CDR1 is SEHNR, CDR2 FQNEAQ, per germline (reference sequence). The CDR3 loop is CASSATGTLEAFF. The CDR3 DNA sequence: TGTGCCAGCAGCGCAACCGGGACACTTGAAGCTTTCTTT. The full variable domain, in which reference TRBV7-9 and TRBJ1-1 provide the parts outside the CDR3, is DTGVSQNPRHKITKRGQNVTFRCDPISEHNRLYWYRQTLGQGPEFLTYFQNEAQLEKSRLLSDRFSAERPKGSFSTLEIQRTEQGDSAMYLCASSATGTLEAFFGQGTRLTVV.

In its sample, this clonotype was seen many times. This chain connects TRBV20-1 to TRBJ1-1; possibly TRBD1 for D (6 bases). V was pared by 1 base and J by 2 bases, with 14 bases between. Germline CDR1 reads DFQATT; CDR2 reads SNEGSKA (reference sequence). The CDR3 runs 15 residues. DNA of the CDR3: TGCAGTGCTAGAGCTGGGGGCAGGCCAAACACTGAAGCTTTCTTT. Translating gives CSARAGGRPNTEAFF.

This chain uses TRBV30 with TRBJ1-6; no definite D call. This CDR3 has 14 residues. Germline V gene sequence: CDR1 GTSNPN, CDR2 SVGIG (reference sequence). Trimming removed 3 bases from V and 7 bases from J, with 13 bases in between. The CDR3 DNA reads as TGTGCCTGGAGAGCAGGACCGACGAATTCACCCCTCCACTTT. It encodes CAWRAGPTNSPLHF.

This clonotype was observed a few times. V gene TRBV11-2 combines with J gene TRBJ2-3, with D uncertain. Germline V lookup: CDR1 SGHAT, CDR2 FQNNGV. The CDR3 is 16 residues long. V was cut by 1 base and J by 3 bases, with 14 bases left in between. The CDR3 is CASSLVANALTDTQYF. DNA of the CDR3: TGTGCCAGCAGCTTAGTAGCCAACGCCCTAACAGATACGCAGTATTTT.

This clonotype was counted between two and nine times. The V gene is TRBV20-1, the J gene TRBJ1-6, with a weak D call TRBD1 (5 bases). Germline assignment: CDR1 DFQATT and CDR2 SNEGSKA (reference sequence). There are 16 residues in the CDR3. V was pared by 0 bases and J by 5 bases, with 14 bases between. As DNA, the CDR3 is TGCAGTGCTAGAGATGCCGGGACGGGCAATAATTCACCCCTCCACTTT. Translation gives CSARDAGTGNNSPLHF.